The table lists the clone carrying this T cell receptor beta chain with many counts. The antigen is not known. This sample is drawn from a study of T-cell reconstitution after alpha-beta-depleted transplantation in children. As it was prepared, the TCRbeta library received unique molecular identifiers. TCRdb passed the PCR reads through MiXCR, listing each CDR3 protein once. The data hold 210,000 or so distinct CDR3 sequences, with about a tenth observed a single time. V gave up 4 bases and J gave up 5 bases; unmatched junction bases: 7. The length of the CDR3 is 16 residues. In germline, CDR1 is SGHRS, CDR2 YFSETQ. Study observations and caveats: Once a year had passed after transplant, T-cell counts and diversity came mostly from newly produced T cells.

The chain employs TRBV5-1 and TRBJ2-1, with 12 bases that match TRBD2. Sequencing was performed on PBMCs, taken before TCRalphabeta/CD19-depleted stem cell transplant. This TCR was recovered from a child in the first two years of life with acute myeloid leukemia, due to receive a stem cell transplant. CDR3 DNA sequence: TGCGCCAGCAGCCCGCCCAGACTAGCGGGAGACAATGAGCAGTTCTTC. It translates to CASSPPRLAGDNEQFF.